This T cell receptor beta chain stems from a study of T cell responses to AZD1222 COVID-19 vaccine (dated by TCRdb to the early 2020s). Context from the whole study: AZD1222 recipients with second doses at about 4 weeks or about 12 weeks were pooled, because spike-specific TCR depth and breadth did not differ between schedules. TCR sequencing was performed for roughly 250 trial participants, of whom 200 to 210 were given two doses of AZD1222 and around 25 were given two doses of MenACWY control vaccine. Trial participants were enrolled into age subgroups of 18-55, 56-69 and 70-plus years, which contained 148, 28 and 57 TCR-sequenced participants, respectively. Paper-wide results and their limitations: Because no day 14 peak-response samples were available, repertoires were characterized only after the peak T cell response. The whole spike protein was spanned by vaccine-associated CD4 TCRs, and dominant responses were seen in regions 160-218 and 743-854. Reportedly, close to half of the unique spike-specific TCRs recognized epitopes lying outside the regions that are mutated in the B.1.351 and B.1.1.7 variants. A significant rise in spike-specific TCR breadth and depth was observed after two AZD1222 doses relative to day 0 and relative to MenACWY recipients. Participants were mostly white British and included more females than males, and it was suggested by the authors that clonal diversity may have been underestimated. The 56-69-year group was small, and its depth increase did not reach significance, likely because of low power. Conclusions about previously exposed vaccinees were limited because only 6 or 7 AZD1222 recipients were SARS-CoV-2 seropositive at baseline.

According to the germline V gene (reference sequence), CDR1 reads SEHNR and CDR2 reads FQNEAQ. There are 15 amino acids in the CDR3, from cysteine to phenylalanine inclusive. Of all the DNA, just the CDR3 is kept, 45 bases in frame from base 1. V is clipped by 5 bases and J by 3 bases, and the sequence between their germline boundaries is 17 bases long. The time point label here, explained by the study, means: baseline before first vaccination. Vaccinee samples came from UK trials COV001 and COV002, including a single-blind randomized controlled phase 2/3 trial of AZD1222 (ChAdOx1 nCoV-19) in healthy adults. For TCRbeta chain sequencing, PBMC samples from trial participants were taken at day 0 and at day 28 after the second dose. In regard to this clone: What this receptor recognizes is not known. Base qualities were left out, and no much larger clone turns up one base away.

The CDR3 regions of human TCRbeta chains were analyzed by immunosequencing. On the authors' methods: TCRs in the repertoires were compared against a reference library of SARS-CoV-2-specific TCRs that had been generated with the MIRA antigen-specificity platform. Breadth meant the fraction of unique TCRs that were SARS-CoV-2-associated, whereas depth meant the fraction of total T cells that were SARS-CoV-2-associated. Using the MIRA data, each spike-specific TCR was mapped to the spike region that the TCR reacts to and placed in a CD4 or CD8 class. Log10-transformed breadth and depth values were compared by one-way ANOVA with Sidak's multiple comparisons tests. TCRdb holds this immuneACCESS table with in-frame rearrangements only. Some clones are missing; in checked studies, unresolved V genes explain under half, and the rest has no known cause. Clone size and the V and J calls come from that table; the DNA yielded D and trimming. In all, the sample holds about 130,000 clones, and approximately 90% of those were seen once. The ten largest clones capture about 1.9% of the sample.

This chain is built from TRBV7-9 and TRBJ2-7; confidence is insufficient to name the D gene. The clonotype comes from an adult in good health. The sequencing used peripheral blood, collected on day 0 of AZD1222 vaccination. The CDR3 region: CASSHHRVDVYEQYF. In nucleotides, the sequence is TGTGCCAGCAGCCATCATCGAGTGGACGTCTACGAGCAGTACTTC.